This T cell receptor beta chain was found in a study of monozygotic twins with inflammatory bowel disease. Looked up from germline, CDR1 is MNHEY and CDR2 is SVGEGT. CDR3 size: 14 residues. For each CDR3 protein, TCRdb gives one entry from its re-call of the 5' RACE reads, without DNA. The listing contains around 370,000 distinct CDR3 sequences. The clonotype was recovered from a human donor with ulcerative colitis or Crohn's disease, or a healthy co-twin of an affected twin (not recorded which). The chain recombines TRBV6-2 or TRBV6-3 with TRBJ2-1; TCRdb names TRBD1, which stays unverified in the absence of DNA. Sequences were obtained from blood. CDR3 sequence reads: CASKRTGGLDEQFF.